Presented here are 4 T cell receptor beta chains from one specimen sequenced in a study of graft-versus-host responses after intestinal transplantation. These receptors lack a known antigen. Clones were sequenced by immunoSEQ multiplex PCR, and TCRdb holds only the in-frame ones, with some missing. Of 95,000 to 110,000 clones in the sample, approximately 88% were seen once. The sample was unstimulated CD4+ T cells sorted from spleen or lymph node cells, taken before transplant. These receptors originate from a human donor who was the organ donor for an intestinal transplant.

The chain recombines TRBV7-3 with TRBJ2-1; 8 bases match TRBD2. Germline V gives CDR1 SGHTA, CDR2 FQGTGA. The CDR3 has 15 residues. The V segment lost 1 base and the J segment 2 bases; nucleotides outside the gene matches: 1. This CDR3 reads CASSLNSGAYNEQFF. CDR3 nucleotides: TGTGCCAGCAGCTTAAATAGCGGGGCCTACAATGAGCAGTTCTTC.

The V gene is TRBV2, the J gene TRBJ2-7, with TRBD1 as a possible D gene (6 bases). V was pared by 6 bases and J by 2 bases, with 14 bases between. The CDR3 has 14 residues. CDR1 SNHLY and CDR2 FYNNEI come from the germline V gene. The CDR3 coding sequence is TGTGCCAGCAGGCAACAGGGACCGACCTACGAGCAGTACTTC. This encodes CASRQQGPTYEQYF.

The chain carries TRBV6-6 and TRBJ1-1; no definite D call. Deletions cut 5 bases from V and 3 bases from J, with 16 bases between. There are 15 residues in the CDR3. Germline V gives CDR1 MNHNY, CDR2 SVGAGI (reference sequence). The CDR3 protein is CASSPPLGGYTEAFF. CDR3 nucleotides: TGTGCCAGCAGTCCGCCCTTAGGAGGGTACACTGAAGCTTTCTTT.

The V and J genes are TRBV5-1 and TRBJ2-4, with TRBD1 matching 11 bases. The junction had 0 bases not matched to a gene; V was cut back by 7 bases and J by 0 bases. Germline-derived CDR1 and CDR2 are SGHRS and YFSETQ. The CDR3 is 14 residues long. CDR3 sequence: CASGQGAAKNIQYF. The CDR3, as DNA: TGCGCCAGCGGACAGGGGGCAGCCAAAAACATTCAGTACTTC.